This TCR beta chain comes out of a study of technical replicates of blood from four donors. The CDR3 covers 16 residues. Germline lookup yields CDR1 MNHNS and CDR2 SASEGT. Trimming removed 4 bases from V and 0 bases from J, with 13 bases in between. The assay was immunoSEQ multiplex PCR, and TCRdb's table has in-frame clones only and misses some. The table includes more than 65,000 clones, around 96% detected once. This clonotype originated in a human donor in good health. Sequencing was done on a sample of T cells isolated from PBMCs. V usage is TRBV6-1 and J usage is TRBJ1-3; D unresolved. CDR3 sequence (DNA): TGTGCCAGCAGTGCTACGGGGAGGTACTCTGGAAACACCATATATTTT. Protein sequence: CASSATGRYSGNTIYF.